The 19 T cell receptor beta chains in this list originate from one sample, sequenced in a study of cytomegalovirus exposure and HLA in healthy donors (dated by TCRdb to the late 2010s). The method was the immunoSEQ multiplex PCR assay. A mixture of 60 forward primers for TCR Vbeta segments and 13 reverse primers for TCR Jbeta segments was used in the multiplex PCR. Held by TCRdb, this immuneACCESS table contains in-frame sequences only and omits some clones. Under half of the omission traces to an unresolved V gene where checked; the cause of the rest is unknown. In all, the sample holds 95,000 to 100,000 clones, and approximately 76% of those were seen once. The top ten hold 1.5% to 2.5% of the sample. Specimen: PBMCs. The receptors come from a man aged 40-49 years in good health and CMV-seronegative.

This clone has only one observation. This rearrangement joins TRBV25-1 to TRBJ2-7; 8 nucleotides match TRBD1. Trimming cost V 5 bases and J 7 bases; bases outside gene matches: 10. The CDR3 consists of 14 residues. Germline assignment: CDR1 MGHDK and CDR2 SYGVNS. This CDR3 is CASSFQGAQGEQYF. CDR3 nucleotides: TGTGCCAGCAGTTTCCAGGGGGCCCAGGGGGAGCAGTACTTC.

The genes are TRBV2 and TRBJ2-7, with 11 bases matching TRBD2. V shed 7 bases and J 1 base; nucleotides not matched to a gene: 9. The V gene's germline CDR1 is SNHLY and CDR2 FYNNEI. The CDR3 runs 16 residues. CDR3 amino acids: CASIRLAGSPSYEQYF. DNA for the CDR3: TGTGCCAGCATAAGACTAGCGGGGTCCCCATCCTACGAGCAGTACTTC.

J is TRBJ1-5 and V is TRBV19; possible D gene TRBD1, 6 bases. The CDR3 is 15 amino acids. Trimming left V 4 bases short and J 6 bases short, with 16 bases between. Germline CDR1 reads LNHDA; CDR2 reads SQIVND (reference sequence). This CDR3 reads CASSSSRGFGQPQHF. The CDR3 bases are TGTGCCAGTAGTAGCTCCAGGGGCTTTGGTCAGCCCCAGCATTTT.

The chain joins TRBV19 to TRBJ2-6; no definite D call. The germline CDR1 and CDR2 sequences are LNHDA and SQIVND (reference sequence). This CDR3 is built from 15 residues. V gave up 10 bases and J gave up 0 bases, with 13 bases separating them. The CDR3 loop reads CATAVLFSGANVLTF. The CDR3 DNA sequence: TGTGCCACCGCGGTCCTTTTCTCTGGGGCCAACGTCCTGACTTTC.

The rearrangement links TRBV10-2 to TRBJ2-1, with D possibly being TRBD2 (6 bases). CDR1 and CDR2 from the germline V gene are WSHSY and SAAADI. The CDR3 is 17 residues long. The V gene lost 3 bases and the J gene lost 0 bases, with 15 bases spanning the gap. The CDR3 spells CASSEFPGTLSYNEQFF. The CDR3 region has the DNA TGCGCCAGCAGTGAATTTCCCGGGACTCTCTCCTACAATGAGCAGTTCTTC.

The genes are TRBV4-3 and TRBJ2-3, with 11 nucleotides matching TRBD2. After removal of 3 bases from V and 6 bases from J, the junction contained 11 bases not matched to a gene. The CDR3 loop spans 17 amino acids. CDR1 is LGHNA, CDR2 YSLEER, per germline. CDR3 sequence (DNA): TGCGCCAGCAGCCAGAGGACTAGCGGGTGGTTAGGTGATACGCAGTATTTT. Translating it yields CASSQRTSGWLGDTQYF.

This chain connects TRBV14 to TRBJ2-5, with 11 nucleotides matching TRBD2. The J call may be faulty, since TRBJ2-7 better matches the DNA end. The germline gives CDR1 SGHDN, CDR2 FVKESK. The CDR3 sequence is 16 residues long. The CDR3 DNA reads TGTGCCAGCAGCCCTGAGACTAGCGGGACCTCCTACGAGCAGTACTTC. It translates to CASSPETSGTSYEQYF.

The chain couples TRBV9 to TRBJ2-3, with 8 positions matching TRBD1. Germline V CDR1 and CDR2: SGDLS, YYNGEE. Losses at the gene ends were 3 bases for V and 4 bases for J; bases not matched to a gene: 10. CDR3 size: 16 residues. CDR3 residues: CASSATGARGPDTQYF. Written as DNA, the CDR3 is TGTGCCAGCAGCGCGACAGGGGCTCGAGGGCCAGATACGCAGTATTTT.

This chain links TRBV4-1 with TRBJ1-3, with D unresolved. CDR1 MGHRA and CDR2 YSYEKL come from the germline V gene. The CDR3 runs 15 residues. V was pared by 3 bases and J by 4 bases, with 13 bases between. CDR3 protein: CASSQVLSVGNTIYF. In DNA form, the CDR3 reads TGCGCCAGCAGCCAGGTCCTCAGCGTAGGAAACACCATATATTTT.

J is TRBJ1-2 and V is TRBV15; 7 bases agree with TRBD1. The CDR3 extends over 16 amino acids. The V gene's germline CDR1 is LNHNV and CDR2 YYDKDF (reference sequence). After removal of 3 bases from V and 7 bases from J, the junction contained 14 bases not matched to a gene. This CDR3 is CATSRRGQWVGGGYTF. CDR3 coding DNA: TGTGCCACCAGCAGGAGGGGACAGTGGGTCGGGGGTGGCTACACCTTC.

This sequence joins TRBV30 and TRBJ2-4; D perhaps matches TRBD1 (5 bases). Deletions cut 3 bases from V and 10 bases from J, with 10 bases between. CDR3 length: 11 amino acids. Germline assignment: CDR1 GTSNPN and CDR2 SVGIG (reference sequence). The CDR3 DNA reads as TGTGCCTGGAGGACAGTCGGGATTCAGTACTTC. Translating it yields CAWRTVGIQYF.

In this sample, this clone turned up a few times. The CDR3 spells CADFDSGELAKNIQYF. The CDR3 DNA sequence: TGTGCGGACTTTGATAGCGGGGAATTAGCCAAAAACATTCAGTACTTC. V usage is TRBV25-1 and J usage is TRBJ2-4; the match to TRBD2 covers 8 bases. This CDR3 has 16 residues. Germline CDR1 MGHDK, CDR2 SYGVNS.

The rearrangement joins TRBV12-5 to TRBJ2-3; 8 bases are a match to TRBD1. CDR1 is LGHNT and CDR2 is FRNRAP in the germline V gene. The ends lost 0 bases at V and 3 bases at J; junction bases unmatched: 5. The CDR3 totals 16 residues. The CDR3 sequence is CASGLVLTGATDTQYF. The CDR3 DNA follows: TGTGCTAGTGGTTTGGTCCTGACAGGGGCGACAGATACGCAGTATTTT.

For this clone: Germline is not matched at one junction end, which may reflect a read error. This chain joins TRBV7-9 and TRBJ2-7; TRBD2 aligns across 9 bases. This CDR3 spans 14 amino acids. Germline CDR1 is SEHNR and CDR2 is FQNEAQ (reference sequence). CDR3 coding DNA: TGTTCCAGCAGCCTCGGGCGGGAGGGGTACGAGCAGTACTTC. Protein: CSSSLGREGYEQYF.

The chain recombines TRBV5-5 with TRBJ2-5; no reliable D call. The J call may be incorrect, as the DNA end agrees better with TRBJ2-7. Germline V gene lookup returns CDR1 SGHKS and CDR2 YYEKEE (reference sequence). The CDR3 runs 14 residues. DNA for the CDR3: TGTGCCAGCAGCGATCTGGGTAGCTCCTACGAGCAGTACTTC. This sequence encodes CASSDLGSSYEQYF.

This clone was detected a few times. DNA for the CDR3: TGTGCCAGCAGCTTGGACTATGGCACAGATACGCAGTATTTT. It yields the protein CASSLDYGTDTQYF. The chain combines TRBV7-2 with TRBJ2-3; D is perhaps TRBD2 (6 bases). The CDR3 contains 14 residues. V gave up 3 bases and J gave up 1 base, with 8 bases separating them. From germline, CDR1 is SGHTA and CDR2 FQGNSA.

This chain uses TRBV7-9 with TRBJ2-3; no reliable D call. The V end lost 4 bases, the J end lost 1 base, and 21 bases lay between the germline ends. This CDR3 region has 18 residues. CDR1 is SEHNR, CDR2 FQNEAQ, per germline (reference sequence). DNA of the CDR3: TGTGCCAGCAGCTCCCCCCTGAGGATGGTAATCGGCACAGATACGCAGTATTTT. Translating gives CASSSPLRMVIGTDTQYF.

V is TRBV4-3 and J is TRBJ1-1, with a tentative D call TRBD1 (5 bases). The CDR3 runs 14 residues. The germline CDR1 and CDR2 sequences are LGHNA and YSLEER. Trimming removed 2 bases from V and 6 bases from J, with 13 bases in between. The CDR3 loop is CASSQIGEGSEAFF. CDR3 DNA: TGCGCCAGCAGCCAAATAGGGGAAGGATCTGAAGCTTTCTTT.

The chain's CDR3 is CAIEVIAGSSYNEQFF. CDR3 coding DNA: TGCGCCATCGAAGTTATAGCGGGGAGCTCCTACAATGAGCAGTTCTTC. V gene TRBV5-1 combines with J gene TRBJ2-1, with TRBD2 matching 8 bases. Per the germline V gene, CDR1 is SGHRS and CDR2 is YFSETQ. V lost 9 bases to trimming and J lost 0 bases; unmatched junction nucleotides: 11. The CDR3 is 16 amino acids. Filled out from reference TRBV5-1 and TRBJ2-1, the complete variable domain reads KAGVTQTPRYLIKTRGQQVTLSCSPISGHRSVSWYQQTPGQGLQFLFEYFSETQRNKGNFPGRFSGRQFSNSRSEMNVSTLELGDSALYLCAIEVIAGSSYNEQFFGPGTRLTVL.